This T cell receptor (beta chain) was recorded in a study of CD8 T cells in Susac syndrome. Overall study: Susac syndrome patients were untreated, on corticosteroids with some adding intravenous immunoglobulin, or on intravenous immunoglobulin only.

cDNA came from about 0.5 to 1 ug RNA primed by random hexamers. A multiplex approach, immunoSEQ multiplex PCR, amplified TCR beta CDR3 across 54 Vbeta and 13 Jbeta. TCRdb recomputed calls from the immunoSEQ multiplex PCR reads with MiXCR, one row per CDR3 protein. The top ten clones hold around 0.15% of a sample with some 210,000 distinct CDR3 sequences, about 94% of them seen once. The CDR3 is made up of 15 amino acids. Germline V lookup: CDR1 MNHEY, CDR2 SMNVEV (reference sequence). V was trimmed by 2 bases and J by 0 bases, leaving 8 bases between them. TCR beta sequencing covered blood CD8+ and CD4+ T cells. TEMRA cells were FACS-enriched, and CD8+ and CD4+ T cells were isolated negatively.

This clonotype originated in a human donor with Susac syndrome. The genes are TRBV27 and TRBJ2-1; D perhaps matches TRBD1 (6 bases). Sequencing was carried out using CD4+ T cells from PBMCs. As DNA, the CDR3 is TGTGCCAGCAGTTTAGCGGACAGCTCCTACAATGAGCAGTTCTTC. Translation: CASSLADSSYNEQFF.